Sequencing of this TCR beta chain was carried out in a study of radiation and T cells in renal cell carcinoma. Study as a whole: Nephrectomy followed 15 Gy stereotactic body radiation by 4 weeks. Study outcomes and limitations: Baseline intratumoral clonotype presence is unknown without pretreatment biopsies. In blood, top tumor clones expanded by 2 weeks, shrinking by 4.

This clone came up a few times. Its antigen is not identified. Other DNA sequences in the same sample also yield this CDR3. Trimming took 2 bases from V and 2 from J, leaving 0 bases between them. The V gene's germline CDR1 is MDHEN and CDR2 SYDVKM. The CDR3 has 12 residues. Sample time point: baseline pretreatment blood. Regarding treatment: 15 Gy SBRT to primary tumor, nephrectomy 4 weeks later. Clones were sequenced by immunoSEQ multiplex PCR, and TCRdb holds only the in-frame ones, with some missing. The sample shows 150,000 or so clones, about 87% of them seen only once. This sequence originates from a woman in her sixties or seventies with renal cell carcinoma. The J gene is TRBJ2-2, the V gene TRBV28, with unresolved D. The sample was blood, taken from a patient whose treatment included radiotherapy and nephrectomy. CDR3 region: CASSLNTGELFF. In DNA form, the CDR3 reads TGTGCCAGCAGTTTAAACACCGGGGAGCTGTTTTTT. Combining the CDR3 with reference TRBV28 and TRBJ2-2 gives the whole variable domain DVKVTQSSRYLVKRTGEKVFLECVQDMDHENMFWYRQDPGLGLRLIYFSYDVKMKEKGDIPEGYSVSREKKERFSLILESASTNQTSMYLCASSLNTGELFFGEGSRLTVL.